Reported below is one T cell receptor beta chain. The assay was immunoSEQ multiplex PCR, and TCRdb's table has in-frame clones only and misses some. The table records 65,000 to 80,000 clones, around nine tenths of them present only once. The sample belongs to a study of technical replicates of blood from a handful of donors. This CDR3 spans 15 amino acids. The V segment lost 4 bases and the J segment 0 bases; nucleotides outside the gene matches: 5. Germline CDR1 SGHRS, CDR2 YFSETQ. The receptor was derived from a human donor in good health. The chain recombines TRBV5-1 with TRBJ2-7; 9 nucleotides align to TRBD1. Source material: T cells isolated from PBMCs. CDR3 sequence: CASSVTGGFSYEQYF. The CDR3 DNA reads TGCGCCAGCAGCGTTACAGGGGGCTTCTCCTACGAGCAGTACTTC.